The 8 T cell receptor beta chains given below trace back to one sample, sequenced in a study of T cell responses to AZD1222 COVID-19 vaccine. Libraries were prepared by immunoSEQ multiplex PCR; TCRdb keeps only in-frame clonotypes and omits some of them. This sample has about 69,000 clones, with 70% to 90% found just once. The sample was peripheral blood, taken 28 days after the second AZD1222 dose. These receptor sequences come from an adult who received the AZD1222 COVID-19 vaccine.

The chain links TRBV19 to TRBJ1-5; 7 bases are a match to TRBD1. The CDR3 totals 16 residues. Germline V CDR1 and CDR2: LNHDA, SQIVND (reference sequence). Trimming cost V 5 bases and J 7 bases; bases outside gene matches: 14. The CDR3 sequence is CASSYLGQVGGQPQHF. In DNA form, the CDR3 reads TGTGCCAGTAGTTACCTCGGACAGGTGGGAGGCCAGCCCCAGCATTTT.

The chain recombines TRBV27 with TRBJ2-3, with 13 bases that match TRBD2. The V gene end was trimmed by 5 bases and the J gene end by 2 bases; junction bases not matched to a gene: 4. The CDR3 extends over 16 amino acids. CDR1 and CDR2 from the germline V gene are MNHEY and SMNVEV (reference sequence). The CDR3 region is CASSLLAGGTTDTQYF. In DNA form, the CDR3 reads TGTGCCAGCAGTCTACTAGCGGGGGGGACCACAGATACGCAGTATTTT.

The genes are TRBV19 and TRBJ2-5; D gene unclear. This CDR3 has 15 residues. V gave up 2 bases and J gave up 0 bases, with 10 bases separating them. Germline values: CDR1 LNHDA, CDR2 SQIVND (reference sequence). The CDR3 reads CASSIQDGYQETQYF. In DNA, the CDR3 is TGTGCCAGTAGTATACAGGACGGGTACCAAGAGACCCAGTACTTC.

In DNA form, the CDR3 reads TGCGCCAGCAGCTTGGCCCCGGGGGTGGTGTCTGGAAACACCATATATTTT. Its translation is CASSLAPGVVSGNTIYF. V usage is TRBV5-1 and J usage is TRBJ1-3, with D perhaps TRBD1 (5 bases). The germline V and J ends were trimmed by 0 bases and 1 base, with 14 bases remaining between them. From germline, CDR1 is SGHRS and CDR2 YFSETQ. CDR3 length equals 17 residues. Full variable domain (outside the CDR3, taken from reference TRBV5-1 and TRBJ1-3): KAGVTQTPRYLIKTRGQQVTLSCSPISGHRSVSWYQQTPGQGLQFLFEYFSETQRNKGNFPGRFSGRQFSNSRSEMNVSTLELGDSALYLCASSLAPGVVSGNTIYFGEGSWLTVV.

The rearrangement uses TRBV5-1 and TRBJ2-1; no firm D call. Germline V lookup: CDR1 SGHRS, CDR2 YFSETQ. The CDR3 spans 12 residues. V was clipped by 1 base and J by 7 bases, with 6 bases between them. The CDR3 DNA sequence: TGCGCCAGCAGCTTGACACTAAATGAGCAGTTCTTC. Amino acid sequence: CASSLTLNEQFF.

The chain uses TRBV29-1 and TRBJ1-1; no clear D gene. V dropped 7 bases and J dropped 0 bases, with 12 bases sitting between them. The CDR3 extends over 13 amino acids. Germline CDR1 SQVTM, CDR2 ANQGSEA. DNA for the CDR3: TGCAGCGCGCAGTCGGAACTGAACACTGAAGCTTTCTTT. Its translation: CSAQSELNTEAFF.

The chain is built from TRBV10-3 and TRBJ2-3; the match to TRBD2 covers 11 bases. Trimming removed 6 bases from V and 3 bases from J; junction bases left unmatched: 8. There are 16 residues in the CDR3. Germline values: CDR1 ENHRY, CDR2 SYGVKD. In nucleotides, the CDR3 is TGTGCCATCAGAAACATACTAGCGGGAGAGACAGATACGCAGTATTTT. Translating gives CAIRNILAGETDTQYF.

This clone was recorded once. CDR3 loop: CASSGLAGGQEQFF. CDR3 sequence (DNA): TGTGCCAGCAGCGGCTTGGCGGGGGGGCAAGAGCAGTTCTTC. This chain connects TRBV11-3 to TRBJ2-1, with 9 bases identical to TRBD2. CDR3 size: 14 residues. CDR1 and CDR2 (germline): SGHNT, YENEEA. Trimming at V came to 5 bases and at J to 10 bases, leaving 9 bases not matched to a gene.